Here is one T cell receptor (beta chain) with its context. This record comes from a study of blood T cell repertoires in COVID-19. Study background: Samples came from the United States, Italy and Spain, spanning acute and convalescent COVID-19.

Generated by immunoSEQ multiplex PCR, the TCRdb table keeps only in-frame clones and is missing some. The table includes 200,000 or so clones, more than 80% detected once. Sequenced sample: PBMCs or T cells enriched from blood (not recorded which). The clonotype was recovered from a woman younger than 35 in a cohort exposed to, infected with or recovered from COVID-19 (not recorded which).

CDR3 sequence: CASSPVRGNTIYF. The CDR3 DNA follows: TGCGCCAGCAGCCCCGTTAGAGGAAACACCATATATTTT. This sequence joins TRBV4-1 and TRBJ1-3, with D unresolved. Trimming stripped 4 bases from V and 4 bases from J, with 8 bases between. Germline assignment: CDR1 MGHRA and CDR2 YSYEKL. This CDR3 region has 13 residues.